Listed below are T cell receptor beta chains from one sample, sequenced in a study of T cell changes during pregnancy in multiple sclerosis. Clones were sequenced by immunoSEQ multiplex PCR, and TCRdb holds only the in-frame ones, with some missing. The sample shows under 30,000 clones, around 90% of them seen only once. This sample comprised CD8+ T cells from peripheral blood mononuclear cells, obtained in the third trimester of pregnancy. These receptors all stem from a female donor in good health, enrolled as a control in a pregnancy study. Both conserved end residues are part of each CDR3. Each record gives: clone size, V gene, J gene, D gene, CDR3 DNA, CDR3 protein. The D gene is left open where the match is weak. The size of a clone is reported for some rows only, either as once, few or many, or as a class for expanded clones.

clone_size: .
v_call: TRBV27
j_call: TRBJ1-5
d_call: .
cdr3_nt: TGTGCCAGCAGTCTCAACTCCGAAATGCCCCAGCATTTT
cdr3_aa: CASSLNSEMPQHF

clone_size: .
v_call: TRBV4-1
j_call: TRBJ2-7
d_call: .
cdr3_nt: TGCGCCAGCAGCCTACATACAGGTTCATACGAGCAGTACTTC
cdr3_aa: CASSLHTGSYEQYF

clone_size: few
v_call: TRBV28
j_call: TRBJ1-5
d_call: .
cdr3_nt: TGTGCCAGCAGTTTAGGGGGCGATCAGCCCCAGCATTTT
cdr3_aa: CASSLGGDQPQHF

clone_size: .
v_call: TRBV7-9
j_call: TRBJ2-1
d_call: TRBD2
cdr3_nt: TGTGCCAGCAGGGAAGCGGGAGGGCCTCATGAGCAGTTCTTC
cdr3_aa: CASREAGGPHEQFF

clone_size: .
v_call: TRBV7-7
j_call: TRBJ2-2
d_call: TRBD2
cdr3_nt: TGTGCTAGCAGCTTAGAGTTAGCGGGAGCGGCCGGGGAGCTGTTTTTT
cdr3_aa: CASSLELAGAAGELFF

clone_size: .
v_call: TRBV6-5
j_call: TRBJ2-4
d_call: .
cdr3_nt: TGTGCCAGCAGTGAACAGGGTTGGGACATTCAGTACTTC
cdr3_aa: CASSEQGWDIQYF

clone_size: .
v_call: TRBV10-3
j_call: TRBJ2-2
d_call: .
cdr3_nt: TGTGCCATCTCCCCCGGGGATATCGGGGAGCTGTTTTTT
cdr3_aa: CAISPGDIGELFF

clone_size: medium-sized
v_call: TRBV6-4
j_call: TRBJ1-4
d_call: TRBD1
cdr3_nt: TGTGCCAGCACCCATCTACGTGGGACAGGGACTGAAAAACTGTTTTTT
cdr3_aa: CASTHLRGTGTEKLFF

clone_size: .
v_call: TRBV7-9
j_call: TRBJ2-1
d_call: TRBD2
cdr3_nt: TGTGCCAGCAGCCCCCAGGGGAGCGGGAGGGCCCTCTACAATGAGCAGTTCTTC
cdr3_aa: CASSPQGSGRALYNEQFF

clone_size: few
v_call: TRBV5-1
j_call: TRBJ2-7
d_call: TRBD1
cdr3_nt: TGCGCCAGCAGCTTGGCTCAGGGGGTCTCCTACGAGCAGTACTTC
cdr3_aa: CASSLAQGVSYEQYF

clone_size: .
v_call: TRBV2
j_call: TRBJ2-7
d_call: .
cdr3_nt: TGTGCCAGCACCAGGGACTACGAGCAGTACTTC
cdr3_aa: CASTRDYEQYF

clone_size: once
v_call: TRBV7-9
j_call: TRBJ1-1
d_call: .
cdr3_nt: TGTGCCAGCAGCTTAGTCGGGGGGAACACTGAAGCTTTCTTT
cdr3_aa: CASSLVGGNTEAFF

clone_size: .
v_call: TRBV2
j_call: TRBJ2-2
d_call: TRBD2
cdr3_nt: TGTGCCACCCGAGGTTTTGCGGGAGGGCTTGATACTTACACCGGGGAGCTGTTTTTT
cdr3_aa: CATRGFAGGLDTYTGELFF

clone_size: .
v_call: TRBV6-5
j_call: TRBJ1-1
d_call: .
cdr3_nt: TGTGCCAGCAGTTACTCGAAGTCCGGTCTGAACACTGAAGCTTTCTTT
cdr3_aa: CASSYSKSGLNTEAFF

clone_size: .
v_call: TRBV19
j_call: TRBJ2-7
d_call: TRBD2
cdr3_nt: TGTGCCAGTACCACCCCGGGACTAACCGAGCAGTACTTC
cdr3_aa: CASTTPGLTEQYF

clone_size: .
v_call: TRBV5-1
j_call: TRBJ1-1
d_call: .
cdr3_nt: TGCGCCAGCAGCACCCACCCCGTGGGGGCCATGAACACTGAAGCTTTCTTT
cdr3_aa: CASSTHPVGAMNTEAFF

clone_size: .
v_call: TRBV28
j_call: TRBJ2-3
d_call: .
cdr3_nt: TGTGCCAGCAGCCCAGAGGGTACGCAGTATTTT
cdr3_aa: CASSPEGTQYF

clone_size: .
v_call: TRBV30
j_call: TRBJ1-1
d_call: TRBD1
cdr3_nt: TGTGCCTGGAGTGTCGGGCAGGGGGACGCTGAAGCTTTCTTT
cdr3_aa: CAWSVGQGDAEAFF

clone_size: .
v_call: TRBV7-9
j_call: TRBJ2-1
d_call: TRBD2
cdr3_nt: TGTGCCAGCAGCTTGGCCAGCGGGGGGGCCGAGAATGAGCAGTTCTTC
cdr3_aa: CASSLASGGAENEQFF

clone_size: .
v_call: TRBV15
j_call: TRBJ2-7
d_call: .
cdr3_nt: TGTGCCACCAGCAGAGGGGCAGCCTACGAGCAGTACTTC
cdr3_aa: CATSRGAAYEQYF

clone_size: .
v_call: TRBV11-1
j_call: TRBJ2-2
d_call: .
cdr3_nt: TGTGCCAGCAGCTTGGGAGGTCATTTCACCGGGGAGCTGTTTTTT
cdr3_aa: CASSLGGHFTGELFF

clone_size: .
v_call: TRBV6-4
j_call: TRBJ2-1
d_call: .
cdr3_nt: TGTGCCAGCAGTGACTCAGAGGACAGCTCCTACAATGAGCAGTTCTTC
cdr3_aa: CASSDSEDSSYNEQFF

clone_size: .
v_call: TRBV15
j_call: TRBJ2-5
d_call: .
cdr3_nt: TGTGCCACCAGCAGACCCCCTCCGAGTAGAGAGACCCAGTACTTC
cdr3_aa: CATSRPPPSRETQYF

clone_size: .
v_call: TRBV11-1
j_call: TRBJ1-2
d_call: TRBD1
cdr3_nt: TGTGCCAGCAGCTTAGTCCCAGGGGGGCATGGCTACACCTTC
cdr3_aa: CASSLVPGGHGYTF

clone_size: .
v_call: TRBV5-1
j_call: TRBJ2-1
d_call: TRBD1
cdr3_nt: TGCGCCAGCAGCTTCAGCCGGACAGGGGTGAATGAGCAGTTCTTC
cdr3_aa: CASSFSRTGVNEQFF

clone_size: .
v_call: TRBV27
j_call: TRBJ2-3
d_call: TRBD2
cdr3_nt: TGTGCCAGCAGTGCAAGGCGACTAGCGGGAGATACGCAGTATTTT
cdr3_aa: CASSARRLAGDTQYF

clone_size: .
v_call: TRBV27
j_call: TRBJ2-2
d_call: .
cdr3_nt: TGTGCCAGCAGTCCTGGACTAACCCTCCTTACCGGGGAGCTGTTTTTT
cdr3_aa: CASSPGLTLLTGELFF

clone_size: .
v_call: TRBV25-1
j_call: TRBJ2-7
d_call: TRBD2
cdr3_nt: TGTGCCAGCAGTGAGGGGGGGTACGAGCAGTACTTC
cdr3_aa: CASSEGGYEQYF

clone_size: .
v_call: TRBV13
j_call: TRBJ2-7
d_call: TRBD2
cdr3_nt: TGTGCCAGCAGCTTGCGGGGGGGCCAGCATGAGCAGTACTTC
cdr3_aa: CASSLRGGQHEQYF

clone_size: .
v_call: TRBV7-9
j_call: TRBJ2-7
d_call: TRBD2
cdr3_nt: TGTGCCAGCAGCTACGAGGGACTATCTGCCTACGAGCAGTACTTC
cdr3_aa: CASSYEGLSAYEQYF

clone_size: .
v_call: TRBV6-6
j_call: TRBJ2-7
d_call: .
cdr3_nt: TGTGCCAGCAGTTACTCGGGCCCCTACGAGCAGTACTTC
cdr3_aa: CASSYSGPYEQYF

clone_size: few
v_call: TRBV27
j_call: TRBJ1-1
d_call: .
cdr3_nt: TGTGCCAGCAGTTTATACGGGGGGCAGAGCACTGAAGCTTTCTTT
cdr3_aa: CASSLYGGQSTEAFF

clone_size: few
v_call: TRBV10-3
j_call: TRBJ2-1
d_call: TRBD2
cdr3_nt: TGTGCCATCAGTGAGCCAAACCGTCTAGCGGGCCCTTCGGATGAGCAGTTCTTC
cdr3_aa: CAISEPNRLAGPSDEQFF